A single TCR beta chain is shown here with its context. Its antigen has not been determined. Base qualities were left out, and no much larger clone turns up one base away. This sample is drawn from a study of CD8 T cells in ankylosing spondylitis (dated by TCRdb to about 2017). With respect to the entire study: T cell receptor beta repertoires were profiled in healthy donors and ankylosing spondylitis patients so that disease-linked TCR variants could be found. Samples of peripheral blood were taken, and for ankylosing spondylitis patients, synovial fluid was collected as well. The full study cohort was made up of under 30 ankylosing spondylitis patients and some 100 healthy donors.

What the study reported, not specific to this receptor: The disease-linked clones had a CD8+ phenotype and were found at relatively low frequencies in peripheral blood. Some motif variants were previously reported in synovial fluid and blood of reactive arthritis patients, suggesting common disease-initiation mechanisms. According to the report, matched synovial fluid samples from ankylosing spondylitis patients were significantly enriched for the disease-linked clones. A TCR beta motif of several highly homologous amino acid variants appeared characteristic of blood from ankylosing spondylitis patients.

TCRdb shows the sequencer as Illumina HiSeq 2500. Quantitative 5'-RACE with molecular barcodes was the method used to prepare the TCR beta libraries. In the source study's methods: A new computational method, built on a probabilistic model of VDJ rearrangement, was used to identify disease-linked TCR variants. The public reads were quality trimmed at Q25 with fastp and then assembled into clones with MiXCR by TCRdb, keeping productive beta chains. For every CDR3 protein sequence, its rows merge into one entry that carries the most common genes and DNA. In this record, the V and J calls reflect TCRdb's handling and not the investigators' own analysis. The sample table records about 240,000 distinct CDR3 sequences; around 7.8% of these occur just once. 6.8% of the sample is taken by the ten largest. This TCR was recovered from a male donor with ankylosing spondylitis or in good health (not recorded which). Sequencing was done on a sample of blood, either unsorted or a sorted T cell fraction (not recorded which).

In nucleotides, the sequence is TGCAGTGCGCCTCGGCAGGGTGAAAGGGAGACCCAGTACTTC. Its amino acids are CSAPRQGERETQYF. The V gene is TRBV20-1 and the J gene is TRBJ2-5, and the D gene may be TRBD1, 5 bases matching. The CDR3 runs 14 residues from the cysteine to the phenylalanine. Just the 42-base CDR3 DNA is kept, in frame starting at base 1. The germline V gene (reference sequence) sets CDR1 to DFQATT and CDR2 to SNEGSKA. V loses 6 bases of germline sequence and J loses 5 bases, and the interval between the two ends is 19 bases.